Listed here are 27 T cell receptor beta chains from one sample, sequenced in a study of memory CD4+ T cells and cytomegalovirus serostatus. The assay was immunoSEQ multiplex PCR, and TCRdb's table has in-frame clones only and misses some. The sample has over 50,000 clones; roughly four fifths are singletons. Single viable CD3+CD4+CD8-CD45RO+ cells were sorted as the memory CD4+ T cells. Specimen: memory CD4+ T cells from blood. The receptors derive from an adult in good health and CMV-seronegative.

CDR3 region: CASSQDIGGLVYEQYF. CDR3 in DNA: TGCGCCAGCAGCCAAGATATCGGGGGGCTGGTATACGAGCAGTACTTC. This chain joins TRBV4-1 and TRBJ2-7; tentatively, D is TRBD2 (7 bases). Trimming removed 0 bases at V and 4 bases at J, with 16 bases between. This CDR3 contains 16 residues. The germline gives CDR1 MGHRA, CDR2 YSYEKL.

The chain is built from TRBV6-1 and TRBJ2-6; weak D call: TRBD1 (5 bases). The V end was cut by 0 bases, the J end by 2 bases, with 11 bases between. Looked up from germline, CDR1 is MNHNS and CDR2 is SASEGT. CDR3 length equals 17 residues. CDR3 bases: TGTGCCAGCAGTGAAGCGAACAGGCAGGCTGGGGCCAACGTCCTGACTTTC. The encoded protein is CASSEANRQAGANVLTF.

CDR3 in DNA: TGTGCCAGCAGTGACTCACCCTTCCGTCAGGCAATAACTAGCGGGATCATTAACTACGAGCAGTACTTC. The encoded protein is CASSDSPFRQAITSGIINYEQYF. The V call is TRBV28, the J call TRBJ2-7; 10 bases line up with TRBD2. The CDR3 extends over 23 amino acids. Germline V gene lookup returns CDR1 MDHEN and CDR2 SYDVKM. The V segment lost 5 bases and the J segment 3 bases; nucleotides outside the gene matches: 31.

The V call is TRBV7-9, the J call TRBJ2-7, with 7 bases that match TRBD1. The ends lost 3 bases at V and 1 base at J; junction bases unmatched: 3. The V gene's germline CDR1 is SEHNR and CDR2 FQNEAQ (reference sequence). This CDR3 comprises 14 residues. In nucleotides, the CDR3 is TGTGCCAGCAGCTTCGGGACAGTGTCCTACGAGCAGTACTTC. Its translation is CASSFGTVSYEQYF.

This clone was counted only a few times. The chain combines TRBV6-6 with TRBJ1-2; unclear D gene. V dropped 5 bases and J dropped 2 bases, with 18 bases sitting between them. The CDR3 consists of 16 residues. The V gene's germline CDR1 is MNHNY and CDR2 SVGAGI (reference sequence). The CDR3 sequence is CASSRPRAGENYGYTF. As DNA, the CDR3 is TGTGCCAGCAGTCGGCCTCGAGCAGGAGAGAACTATGGCTACACCTTC.

This sequence joins TRBV14 and TRBJ1-2; D unclear. The V gene's germline CDR1 is SGHDN and CDR2 FVKESK. The CDR3 spans 14 residues. The ends were cut back, 5 bases at V and 8 bases at J, with 18 bases in the middle. CDR3 in DNA: TGTGCCAGCAGCGACGGGAGGCGAACTGTCGGCTACACCTTC. Its translation is CASSDGRRTVGYTF. Using reference TRBV14 and TRBJ1-2 for the parts outside the CDR3, the full variable domain is EAGVTQFPSHSVIEKGQTVTLRCDPISGHDNLYWYRRVMGKEIKFLLHFVKESKQDESGMPNNRFLAERTGGTYSTLKVQPAELEDSGVYFCASSDGRRTVGYTFGSGTRLTVV.

V is TRBV7-8 and J is TRBJ2-7; maybe TRBD1 (5 bases). CDR3 length: 14 amino acids. The germline CDR1 and CDR2 sequences are SGHVS and FQNEAQ. V was shortened by 5 bases and J by 2 bases, with 13 bases between the two germline ends. CDR3 DNA sequence: TGTGCCAGCAGCCAACGAGGCAGGGCCTACGAGCAGTACTTC. Its protein product is CASSQRGRAYEQYF. The whole variable domain, filled in from reference TRBV7-8 and TRBJ2-7, reads GAGVSQSPRYKVAKRGQDVALRCDPISGHVSLFWYQQALGQGPEFLTYFQNEAQLDKSGLPSDRFFAERPEGSVSTLKIQRTQQEDSAVYLCASSQRGRAYEQYFGPGTRLTVT.

The rearrangement uses TRBV6-4 and TRBJ2-1; TRBD1 might be the D (6 bases). The CDR3 is made up of 15 amino acids. Germline-derived CDR1 and CDR2 are MRHNA and SNTAGT. Trimming pared 4 bases from V and 6 bases from J, leaving 16 bases between. CDR3 DNA: TGTGCCAGCAGTGTCGTGACAGGATGGGGCAATGAGCAGTTCTTC. Protein: CASSVVTGWGNEQFF.

This clone was picked up one time. The rearrangement uses TRBV4-1 and TRBJ1-4; D gene uncertain. Trimming shortened V by 0 bases and J by 11 bases, and 7 bases separated the two germline ends. Germline assignment: CDR1 MGHRA and CDR2 YSYEKL. The CDR3 is 12 residues long. The CDR3 coding sequence is TGCGCCAGCAGCCAAGATGCGAGGAAACTGTTTTTT. Translation: CASSQDARKLFF.

This chain joins TRBV19 and TRBJ1-3, with D possibly TRBD1 on 5 matching bases. V dropped 5 bases and J dropped 3 bases, with 23 bases sitting between them. Germline V lookup: CDR1 LNHDA, CDR2 SQIVND (reference sequence). This CDR3 has 18 amino acids. For the CDR3, the DNA is TGTGCCAGTAGTGGTGCGGGTCTGCGGGGGAAACGTGGAAACACCATATATTTT. It translates to CASSGAGLRGKRGNTIYF.

The chain is built from TRBV7-2 and TRBJ1-2; perhaps TRBD1 as D (5 bases). CDR1 and CDR2 from the germline V gene are SGHTA and FQGNSA. The CDR3 sequence is 14 residues long. V shed 1 base and J shed 3 bases, with 9 bases lying between them. The CDR3 region is CASSLGGGHYGYTF. For the CDR3, the DNA is TGTGCCAGCAGCTTAGGTGGGGGACACTATGGCTACACCTTC.

The chain carries TRBV18 and TRBJ2-3, with 7 bases identical to TRBD2. The V gene end was trimmed by 3 bases and the J gene end by 2 bases; junction bases not matched to a gene: 8. The germline CDR1 and CDR2 sequences are KGHSH and LQKENI. The CDR3 consists of 16 residues. This chain's CDR3 is CASSPGGVTDTDTQYF. In DNA form, the CDR3 reads TGTGCCAGCTCACCGGGGGGGGTTACCGACACAGATACGCAGTATTTT.

This chain connects TRBV14 to TRBJ1-3; tentatively, D is TRBD1 (5 bases). The V gene lost 6 bases and the J gene lost 4 bases, with 19 bases spanning the gap. This CDR3 is built from 16 residues. Germline values: CDR1 SGHDN, CDR2 FVKESK. CDR3: CASRKWDGIQGNTIYF. The CDR3 nucleotides are TGTGCCAGCAGAAAATGGGACGGTATACAGGGAAACACCATATATTTT.

This clone was detected a few times. V is TRBV10-3 and J is TRBJ1-6; D remains unclear. The CDR3 spans 16 residues. The V gene lost 6 bases and the J gene lost 5 bases, with 17 bases spanning the gap. CDR1 is ENHRY and CDR2 is SYGVKD in the germline V gene. The CDR3: CAIRGSVWGNNSPLHF. The CDR3 nucleotides are TGTGCCATCAGGGGGTCTGTTTGGGGTAATAATTCACCCCTCCACTTT.

V gene TRBV9 combines with J gene TRBJ2-1, with TRBD2 matching 8 bases. CDR1 is SGDLS, CDR2 YYNGEE, per germline. V lost 4 bases, J lost 6 bases, and 18 bases stayed unmatched. CDR3 size: 18 residues. Here the CDR3 DNA reads TGTGCCAGCAGCCCCCGGATCCTCCGGGAGGGGCGGTTCAATGAGCAGTTCTTC. Its translation: CASSPRILREGRFNEQFF.

This chain links TRBV6-5 with TRBJ1-3; D not resolved. CDR3 length: 15 residues. V shed 6 bases and J shed 2 bases, with 14 bases lying between them. CDR1 MNHEY and CDR2 SVGAGI come from the germline V gene. For the CDR3, the DNA is TGTGCCAGCAGCTCCAGTCTCGGGGCTGGAAACACCATATATTTT. Encoded protein: CASSSSLGAGNTIYF.

The chain links TRBV5-1 to TRBJ2-5, with TRBD1 matching over 8 bases. V was clipped by 0 bases and J by 1 base; unmatched bases: 2. CDR1 is SGHRS, CDR2 YFSETQ, per germline. This CDR3 has 15 residues. Here the CDR3 reads CASSLDGTGQETQYF. The CDR3 region has the DNA TGCGCCAGCAGCTTGGATGGGACAGGCCAAGAGACCCAGTACTTC.

This clone was observed once. The J gene is TRBJ1-2, the V gene TRBV5-5; D uncertain. The CDR3 is made up of 16 amino acids. V lost 1 base and J 0 bases, leaving 13 bases between the germline ends. Per germline, CDR1 SGHKS and CDR2 YYEKEE (reference sequence). This CDR3 reads CASSLLGTYANYGYTF. CDR3 nucleotide sequence: TGTGCCAGCAGCTTGCTGGGTACGTACGCTAACTATGGCTACACCTTC.

Regarding this clone: At one boundary the junction diverges from the germline segment, which might be a read error. V is TRBV7-7 and J is TRBJ2-5, with 7 bases lining up with TRBD1. CDR1 and CDR2 (germline): SSHAT, FNYEAQ (reference sequence). The CDR3 consists of 13 residues. CDR3 residues: CASSSDRVETQYF. The CDR3 coding sequence is TGTGCTAGCAGTTCCGACAGGGTAGAGACCCAGTACTTC.

The J gene is TRBJ2-1, the V gene TRBV7-3, with D hard to call. The V gene's germline CDR1 is SGHTA and CDR2 FQGTGA. This CDR3 is 15 amino acids long. Trimming shortened V by 2 bases and J by 7 bases, and 15 bases separated the two germline ends. The CDR3 DNA reads as TGTGCCAGCAGCTTAGGTATCGGGTCTGGGAATGAGCAGTTCTTC. Translated, it gives CASSLGIGSGNEQFF.

CDR3 sequence reads: CASSTGGGGESGYTF. The DNA of the CDR3 is TGTGCCAGCAGTACTGGGGGAGGGGGCGAGTCTGGCTACACCTTC. The chain carries TRBV28 and TRBJ1-2; 7 bases agree with TRBD1. Germline CDR1 is MDHEN and CDR2 is SYDVKM. The CDR3 covers 15 residues. V shed 5 bases, J shed 7 bases, and the junction held 13 bases outside the gene matches.

This chain links TRBV19 with TRBJ2-2; TRBD2 matches at 7 bases. J was trimmed by 0 bases and V by 4 bases; bases with no gene match: 8. Germline V lookup: CDR1 LNHDA, CDR2 SQIVND (reference sequence). The CDR3 has 17 residues. The CDR3 region is CASSNLMAGANTGELFF. The CDR3 nucleotides read TGTGCCAGTAGTAACTTGATGGCGGGAGCGAACACCGGGGAGCTGTTTTTT.

This clone has just one count. V gene TRBV19 combines with J gene TRBJ1-4; D gene uncertain. V shed 5 bases and J shed 1 base, with 17 bases lying between them. This CDR3 spans 17 amino acids. Germline lookup yields CDR1 LNHDA and CDR2 SQIVND (reference sequence). For the CDR3, the DNA is TGTGCCAGTAGTGAGGGTCCAGGAGGTATAACTAATGAAAAACTGTTTTTT. It specifies CASSEGPGGITNEKLFF.

The chain employs TRBV20-1 and TRBJ2-7; 7 bases line up with TRBD1. CDR3 length: 11 residues. V dropped 5 bases and J dropped 3; count of bases not matched to a gene: 1. Germline loops: CDR1 DFQATT, CDR2 SNEGSKA (reference sequence). CDR3 nucleotides: TGCAGTGCTGGGGACAGCTACGAGCAGTACTTC. Translating it yields CSAGDSYEQYF.

In regard to this clone: Germline and junction disagree at one end, which may indicate a read error. Different DNA sequences within this sample yield the same CDR3. The CDR3 nucleotides are TGTGCCAGCAGCTTGGGGGATACGCAGTATTTT. Its translation is CASSLGDTQYF. This chain uses TRBV5-1 with TRBJ2-3; D is ambiguous. Germline values: CDR1 SGHRS, CDR2 YFSETQ. The CDR3 has 11 residues.

This clone appeared once. V gene TRBV19 combines with J gene TRBJ2-1; 10 bases fit TRBD1. This CDR3 is 15 amino acids long. J was trimmed by 5 bases and V by 6 bases; bases with no gene match: 7. The germline CDR1 and CDR2 sequences are LNHDA and SQIVND (reference sequence). This CDR3 is CASRTGGHLDNEQFF. The CDR3 nucleotides read TGTGCCAGTAGGACAGGGGGCCACCTCGACAATGAGCAGTTCTTC.

The CDR3 bases are TGTGCCAGCAGCACCACAGGGGTAGTAGGCACTGAAGCTTTCTTT. It codes for CASSTTGVVGTEAFF. The rearrangement links TRBV7-9 to TRBJ1-1, with 7 bases identical to TRBD1. This CDR3 is 15 amino acids long. V lost 5 bases to trimming and J lost 4 bases; unmatched junction nucleotides: 10. CDR1 and CDR2 from the germline V gene are SEHNR and FQNEAQ (reference sequence).